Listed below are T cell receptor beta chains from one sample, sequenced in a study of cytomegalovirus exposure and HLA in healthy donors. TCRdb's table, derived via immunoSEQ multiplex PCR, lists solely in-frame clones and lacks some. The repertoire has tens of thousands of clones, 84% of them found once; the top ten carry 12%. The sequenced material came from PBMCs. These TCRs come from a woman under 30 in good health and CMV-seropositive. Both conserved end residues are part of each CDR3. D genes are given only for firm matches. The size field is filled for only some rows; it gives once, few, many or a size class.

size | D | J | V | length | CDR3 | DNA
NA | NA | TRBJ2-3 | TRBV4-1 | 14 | CASSQGLESDTQYF | TGCGCCAGCAGCCAAGGGCTAGAATCCGATACGCAGTATTTT
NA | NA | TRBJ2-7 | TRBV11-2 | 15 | CASSLDNRDWNEQYF | TGTGCCAGCAGCTTAGATAACAGGGATTGGAACGAGCAGTACTTC
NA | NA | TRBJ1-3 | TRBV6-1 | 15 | CASSERSHSGNTIYF | TGTGCCAGCAGTGAGCGGTCTCACTCTGGAAACACCATATATTTT
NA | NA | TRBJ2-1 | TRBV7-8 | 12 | CASRLPPDEQFF | TGTGCCAGCAGATTACCCCCAGATGAGCAGTTCTTC
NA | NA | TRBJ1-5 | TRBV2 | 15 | CASGRDITSNQPQHF | TGTGCCAGCGGGAGAGACATAACTAGCAATCAGCCCCAGCATTTT
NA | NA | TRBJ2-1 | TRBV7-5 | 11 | CARSVGGEQFF | TGTGCCAGATCGGTGGGGGGTGAGCAGTTCTTC
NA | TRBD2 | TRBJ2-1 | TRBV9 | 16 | CASSAAIAGAYNEQFF | TGTGCCAGCAGCGCCGCCATAGCGGGGGCCTACAATGAGCAGTTCTTC
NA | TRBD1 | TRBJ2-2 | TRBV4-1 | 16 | CASSQEDRGYPGELFF | TGCGCCAGCAGCCAAGAGGACAGGGGGTACCCCGGGGAGCTGTTTTTT
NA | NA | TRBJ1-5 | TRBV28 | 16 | CASKGVILLGNQPQHF | TGTGCCAGCAAAGGGGTAATCCTACTGGGGAACCAGCCCCAGCATTTT
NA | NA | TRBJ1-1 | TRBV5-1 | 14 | CASSFTIRNTEAFF | TGCGCCAGCAGCTTTACGATCAGGAACACTGAAGCTTTCTTT
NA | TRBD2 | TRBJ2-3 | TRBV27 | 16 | CASGHRAGGGTDTQYF | TGTGCCAGCGGCCACCGGGCGGGGGGGGGCACAGATACGCAGTATTTT
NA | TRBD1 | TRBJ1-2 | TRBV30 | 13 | CAWNRRGIYGYTF | TGTGCCTGGAACCGCAGGGGGATCTATGGCTACACCTTC
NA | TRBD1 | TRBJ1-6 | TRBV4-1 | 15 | CASSRMGQASSPLHF | TGCGCCAGCAGCCGGATGGGACAGGCATCTTCACCCCTCCACTTT
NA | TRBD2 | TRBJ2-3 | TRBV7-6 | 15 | CASSLEVAGTDTQYF | TGTGCCAGCAGCTTAGAGGTAGCGGGGACAGATACGCAGTATTTT
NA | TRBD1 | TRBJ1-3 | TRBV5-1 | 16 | CASSLGDRGHGNTIYF | TGCGCCAGCAGCTTGGGGGACAGGGGGCACGGAAACACCATATATTTT
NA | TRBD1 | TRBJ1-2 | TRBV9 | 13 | CASSIGTGFGYTF | TGTGCCAGCAGCATTGGGACAGGGTTCGGCTACACCTTC
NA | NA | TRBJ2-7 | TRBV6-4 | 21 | CASSDSSPNGGERGERYEQYF | TGTGCCAGCAGTGACTCCTCCCCGAATGGAGGGGAGAGAGGGGAGCGATACGAGCAGTACTTC
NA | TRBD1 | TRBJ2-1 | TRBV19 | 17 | CASSIVVGTGFYNEQFF | TGTGCCAGTAGTATAGTCGTCGGGACAGGGTTTTACAATGAGCAGTTCTTC
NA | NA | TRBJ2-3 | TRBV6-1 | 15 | CASSDPKPRTDTQYF | TGTGCCAGCAGTGATCCAAAGCCACGCACAGATACGCAGTATTTT
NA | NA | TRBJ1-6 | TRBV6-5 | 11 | CAMGPGSPLHF | TGTGCCATGGGCCCGGGGTCACCCCTCCACTTT
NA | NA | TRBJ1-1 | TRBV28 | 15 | CASSPSRDTNTEAFF | TGTGCCAGCAGTCCCTCCCGGGACACCAACACTGAAGCTTTCTTT
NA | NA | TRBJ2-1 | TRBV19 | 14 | CASSIGSGGGEQFF | TGTGCCAGTAGTATTGGTTCGGGGGGCGGTGAGCAGTTCTTC
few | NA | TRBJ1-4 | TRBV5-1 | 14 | CASSLAGGDEKLFF | TGCGCCAGCAGCTTGGCTGGGGGGGATGAAAAACTGTTTTTT
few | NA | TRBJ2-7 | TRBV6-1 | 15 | CASSEAVDGGHEQYF | TGTGCCAGCAGTGAAGCAGTAGACGGGGGACACGAGCAGTACTTC
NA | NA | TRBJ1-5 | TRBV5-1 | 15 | CASSLDRDPGQPQHF | TGCGCCAGCAGCTTGGATCGGGATCCGGGCCAGCCCCAGCATTTT
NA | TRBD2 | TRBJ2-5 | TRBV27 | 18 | CASSLLPSGGAVAETQYF | TGTGCCAGCAGTTTATTGCCTAGCGGGGGGGCCGTGGCTGAGACCCAGTACTTC
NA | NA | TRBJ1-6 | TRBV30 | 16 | CAWSHILSSYNSPLHF | TGTGCCTGGAGCCATATCCTCAGCTCCTATAATTCACCCCTCCACTTT
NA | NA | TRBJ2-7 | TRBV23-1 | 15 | CASSHNRSISYEQYF | TGCGCCAGCAGTCATAACCGGTCCATATCCTACGAGCAGTACTTC
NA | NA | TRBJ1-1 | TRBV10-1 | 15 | CASSNSSVMNTEAFF | TGCGCCAGCAGCAATAGCAGCGTGATGAACACTGAAGCTTTCTTT
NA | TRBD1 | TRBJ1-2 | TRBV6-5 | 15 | CASSYATGRTYGYTF | TGTGCCAGCAGTTACGCGACAGGGCGGACCTATGGCTACACCTTC
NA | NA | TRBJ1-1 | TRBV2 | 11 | CASKQVTEAFF | TGTGCCAGCAAACAGGTTACTGAAGCTTTCTTT
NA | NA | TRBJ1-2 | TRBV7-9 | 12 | CASSSLTGGYTF | TGTGCCAGCAGCTCACTAACTGGAGGCTACACCTTC
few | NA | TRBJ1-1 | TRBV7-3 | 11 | CASSLGGLAFF | TGTGCCAGCAGCTTAGGGGGCTTAGCTTTCTTT
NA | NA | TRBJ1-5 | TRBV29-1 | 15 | CSAMKQGYSNQPQHF | TGCAGCGCTATGAAACAGGGTTATAGCAATCAGCCCCAGCATTTT
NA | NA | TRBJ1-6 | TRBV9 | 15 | CASSDSSGSGLGLHF | TGTGCCAGCAGCGACTCGAGCGGTTCCGGCCTAGGCCTCCACTTT
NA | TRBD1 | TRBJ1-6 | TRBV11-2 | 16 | CASSSKRWTGDSPLHF | TGTGCCAGCAGCTCCAAAAGATGGACAGGGGATTCACCCCTCCACTTT
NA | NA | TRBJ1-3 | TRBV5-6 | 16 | CASSPFGGAGGNTIYF | TGTGCCAGCAGCCCCTTTGGGGGGGCCGGAGGAAACACCATATATTTT
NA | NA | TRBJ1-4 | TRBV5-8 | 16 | CASSLSRGATNEKLFF | TGTGCCAGCAGCTTGTCACGGGGGGCGACTAATGAAAAACTGTTTTTT
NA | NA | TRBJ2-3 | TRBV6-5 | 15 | CASSYSGGGGVTQYF | TGTGCCAGCAGTTACTCAGGGGGGGGTGGGGTTACGCAGTATTTT
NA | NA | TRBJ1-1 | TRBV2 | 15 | CASSSSPRLNTEAFF | TGTGCCAGCAGTTCATCACCGAGGCTGAACACTGAAGCTTTCTTT
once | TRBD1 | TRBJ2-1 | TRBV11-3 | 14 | CASSARGPENEQFF | TGTGCCAGCAGCGCAAGGGGGCCGGAGAATGAGCAGTTCTTC
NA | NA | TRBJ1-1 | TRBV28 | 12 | CASNLGYTEAFF | TGTGCCAGCAATCTAGGCTACACTGAAGCTTTCTTT
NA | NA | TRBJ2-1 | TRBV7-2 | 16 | CASSPDGTYFYNEQFF | TGTGCCAGCAGCCCAGACGGGACATACTTCTACAATGAGCAGTTCTTC
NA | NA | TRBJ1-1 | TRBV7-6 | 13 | CASSSGLSTEAFF | TGTGCCAGCAGCTCCGGTTTGAGTACTGAAGCTTTCTTT
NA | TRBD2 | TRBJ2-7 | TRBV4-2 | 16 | CASSQYTSGVTYEQYF | TGTGCCAGCAGCCAATATACTAGCGGGGTGACCTACGAGCAGTACTTC
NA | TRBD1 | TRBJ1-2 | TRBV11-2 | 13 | CASSSGQNYGYTF | TGTGCCAGCAGCTCGGGACAGAACTATGGCTACACCTTC
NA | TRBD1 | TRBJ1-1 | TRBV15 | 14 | CATRVAGGGTEAFF | TGTGCCACCCGTGTCGCAGGGGGCGGCACTGAAGCTTTCTTT
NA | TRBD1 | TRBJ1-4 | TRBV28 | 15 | CASSSQGAGEEKLFF | TGTGCCAGCAGCTCGCAGGGGGCAGGAGAGGAAAAACTGTTTTTT